This T cell receptor beta chain was sequenced during a study of response to subunit inactivated influenza vaccine. Overall study results and limits: With each seasonal influenza vaccination, the authors suggested, few new T cells are recruited.

About this clonotype: Its specificity is not known.

TCRdb reprocessed the RT-PCR reads via MiXCR and lists one record per CDR3 protein. Of about 480,000 distinct CDR3 sequences in the sample, over 10% were seen once. The CDR3 consists of 19 residues. The chain carries TRBV12-3 or TRBV12-4 and TRBJ1-1; 11 nucleotides align to TRBD1. This clonotype originated in a man aged 50 to 59 who received an inactivated influenza vaccine. The specimen was PBMCs from blood, collected 45 days after vaccination. The chain's CDR3 is CTFCPDRPAPGQGVPEAFF. The CDR3 nucleotides read TGTACCTTCTGTCCTGACAGACCAGCCCCGGGACAGGGGGTTCCTGAAGCTTTCTTT.